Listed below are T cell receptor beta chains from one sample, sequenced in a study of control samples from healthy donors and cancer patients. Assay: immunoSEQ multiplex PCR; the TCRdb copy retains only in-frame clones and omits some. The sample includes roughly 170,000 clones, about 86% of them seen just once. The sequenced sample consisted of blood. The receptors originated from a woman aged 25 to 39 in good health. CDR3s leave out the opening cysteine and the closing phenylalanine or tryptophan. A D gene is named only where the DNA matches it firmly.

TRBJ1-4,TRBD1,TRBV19,ASSDTGGREKLF
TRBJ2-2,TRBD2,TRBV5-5,ASSFGTSGGELF
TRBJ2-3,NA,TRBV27,ASSLTPLSTDTQY
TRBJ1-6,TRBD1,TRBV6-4,ASRTYSGTGRNSPLH
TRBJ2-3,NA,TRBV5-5,ASSLAPTGTTDTQY
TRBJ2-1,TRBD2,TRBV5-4,ASSRTSGSFDEQF
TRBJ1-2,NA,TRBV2,ASSVRAVGYT
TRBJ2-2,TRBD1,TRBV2,ASSDDRGHTGELF
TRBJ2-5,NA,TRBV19,ASRALSGYAQETQY
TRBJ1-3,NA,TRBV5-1,ASSLGAGDTIY
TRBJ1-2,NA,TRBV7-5,VRSFKGQGNFDGYT